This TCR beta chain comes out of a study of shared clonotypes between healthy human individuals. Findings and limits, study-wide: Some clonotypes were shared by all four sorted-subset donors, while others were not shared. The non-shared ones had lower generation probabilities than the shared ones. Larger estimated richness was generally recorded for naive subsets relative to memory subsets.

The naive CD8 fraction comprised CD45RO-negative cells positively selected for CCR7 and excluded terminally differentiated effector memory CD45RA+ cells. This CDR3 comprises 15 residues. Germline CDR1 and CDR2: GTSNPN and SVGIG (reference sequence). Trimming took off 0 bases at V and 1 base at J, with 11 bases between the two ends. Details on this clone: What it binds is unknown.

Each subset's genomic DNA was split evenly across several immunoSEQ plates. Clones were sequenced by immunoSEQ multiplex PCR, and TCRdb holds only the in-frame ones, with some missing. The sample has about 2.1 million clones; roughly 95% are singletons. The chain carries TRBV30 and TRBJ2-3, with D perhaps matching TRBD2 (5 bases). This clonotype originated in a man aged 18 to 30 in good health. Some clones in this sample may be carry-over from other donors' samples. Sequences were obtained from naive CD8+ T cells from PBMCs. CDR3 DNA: TGTGCCTGGAGTGTATCGGGGTGGGGCACAGATACGCAGTATTTT. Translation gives CAWSVSGWGTDTQYF.